Presented here are 29 T cell receptor beta chains from one specimen sequenced in a study of T cells in Graves' hyperthyroidism and ophthalmopathy. Regions amplified from RNA transcripts were the TCR beta CDR3 regions. An initial round of RT-PCR targeting the TCR CDR3 relied on the HTBI primer set. TCRdb redid the calling of the multiplex PCR reads with MiXCR, one entry per CDR3 protein. Here the sample spans approximately 500,000 distinct CDR3 sequences, 46% being singletons. Sequencing used peripheral blood or thyroid tissue (not recorded which). All receptors derive from a woman in her late teens or twenties with Graves' hyperthyroidism.

The table lists this clonotype with many counts. This chain joins TRBV19 and TRBJ2-7, with a tentative D call TRBD1 (6 bases). The germline V gene has CDR1 LNHDA and CDR2 SQIVND (reference sequence). This CDR3 has 15 residues. V was pared by 5 bases and J by 0 bases, with 14 bases between. CDR3 bases: TGTGCCAGTAGTGGGGGCGGATCCCCCTCCTACGAGCAGTACTTC. It specifies CASSGGGSPSYEQYF.

This clonotype was detected ten times or more. The chain recombines TRBV12-3 or TRBV12-4 with TRBJ2-5; either TRBD1 or TRBD2 may supply D (6 bases each). V was shortened by 5 bases and J by 1 base, with 11 bases between the two germline ends. CDR3 length equals 14 residues. The CDR3 sequence is CASSARGPQETQYF. The CDR3 region has the DNA TGTGCCAGCAGTGCCCGGGGGCCCCAAGAGACCCAGTACTTC.

This clonotype appeared many times. The chain carries TRBV29-1 and TRBJ2-7; 8 bases are a match to TRBD2. The CDR3 runs 16 residues. CDR1 SQVTM and CDR2 ANQGSEA come from the germline V gene. J gave up 2 bases and V 3 bases, and 12 bases lay outside the gene matches. This chain's CDR3 is CSVEGAGGPVPYEQYF. CDR3 DNA: TGCAGCGTTGAGGGGGCGGGAGGACCGGTGCCCTACGAGCAGTACTTC.

This clonotype was counted once. The gene calls are TRBV19 and TRBJ1-1; 11 nucleotides line up with TRBD1. J gave up 11 bases and V 7 bases, and 6 bases lay outside the gene matches. Germline V lookup: CDR1 LNHDA, CDR2 SQIVND (reference sequence). The CDR3 spans 12 residues. CDR3 sequence: CASKRDRGSAFF. In DNA form, the CDR3 reads TGTGCCAGTAAACGGGACAGGGGGTCTGCTTTCTTT.

The chain has TRBV20-1 and TRBJ1-6, with 7 positions matching TRBD1. V dropped 1 base and J dropped 5; count of bases not matched to a gene: 8. The length of the CDR3 is 16 residues. CDR1 is DFQATT and CDR2 is SNEGSKA in the germline V gene (reference sequence). As DNA, the CDR3 is TGCAGTGCTAGAGTCAGGGGGGCCGAGAATAATTCACCCCTCCACTTT. As protein: CSARVRGAENNSPLHF.

As concerns this clonotype: A junction boundary mismatches the germline segment, possibly from a read error. The chain recombines TRBV7-2 with TRBJ2-7, with 8 bases aligning to TRBD2. The CDR3 runs 17 residues. Germline V gene data show CDR1 as SGHTA and CDR2 as FQGNSA. The DNA for the CDR3 is TGTGCTAGCAGCTTGGCGAGGGTGCTAGCGGGCCCCTACGAGCAGTACTTC. Protein sequence: CASSLARVLAGPYEQYF.

Many counts were recorded for this clonotype. J is TRBJ1-2 and V is TRBV12-3 or TRBV12-4; 7 bases match TRBD1. V shed 6 bases and J 7 bases; nucleotides not matched to a gene: 17. This CDR3 contains 16 residues. Written as DNA, the CDR3 is TGTGCCAGCAGAAAACAGGGGATTAGATGGATGGGTGGCTACACCTTC. Amino acid sequence: CASRKQGIRWMGGYTF.

The gene calls are TRBV20-1 and TRBJ2-3; 14 nucleotides agree with TRBD2. Trimming took 4 bases from V and 4 from J; bases not matched to a gene: 7. The CDR3 covers 16 residues. Looked up from germline, CDR1 is DFQATT and CDR2 is SNEGSKA (reference sequence). The CDR3, as DNA: TGCAGTGCTACCTCTGGACTAGCGGGAGGAGCAGATACGCAGTATTTT. It codes for CSATSGLAGGADTQYF.

V usage is TRBV29-1 and J usage is TRBJ1-5; TRBD1 matches at 8 bases. Germline CDR1 and CDR2: SQVTM and ANQGSEA. Trimming took 6 bases from V and 14 from J; bases not matched to a gene: 15. The CDR3 covers 13 residues. The CDR3: CSVRSGQGAYEHF. As DNA, the CDR3 is TGCAGCGTCAGATCTGGGCAGGGGGCATACGAGCATTTT.

The J gene is TRBJ2-7, the V gene TRBV20-1; 7 positions agree with TRBD2. Germline V gene lookup returns CDR1 DFQATT and CDR2 SNEGSKA (reference sequence). Trimming cost V 3 bases and J 2 bases; bases outside gene matches: 4. There are 13 residues in the CDR3. The CDR3 spells CSASVGTTYEQYF. CDR3 coding DNA: TGCAGTGCTAGCGTTGGGACTACCTACGAGCAGTACTTC.

This clonotype occurred many times. The genes are TRBV20-1 and TRBJ2-5, with TRBD2 matching 11 bases. V shed 4 bases and J 4 bases; nucleotides not matched to a gene: 8. This CDR3 comprises 15 residues. The germline CDR1 and CDR2 sequences are DFQATT and SNEGSKA (reference sequence). CDR3 in amino acids: CSATKDSGRAETQYF. CDR3 DNA: TGCAGTGCTACAAAGGATAGCGGGAGGGCAGAGACCCAGTACTTC.

This clonotype was picked up one time. The chain joins TRBV7-3 to TRBJ2-7; a possible D gene is TRBD1 (6 bases). The tail of the sequence fits TRBJ2-1 better, so the J call may be wrong. The CDR3 has 13 amino acids. From germline, CDR1 is SGHTA and CDR2 FQGTGA. The CDR3 sequence is CASSPRGRNEQFF. CDR3 sequence (DNA): TGTGCCAGCAGCCCCAGGGGTCGGAATGAGCAGTTCTTC.

The chain couples TRBV4-3 to TRBJ2-2; 7 nucleotides agree with TRBD1. With 1 base clipped from V and 7 bases from J, the junction kept 6 bases outside the gene matches. The CDR3 spans 15 residues. CDR1 LGHNA and CDR2 YSLEER come from the germline V gene. As DNA, the CDR3 is TGCGCCAGCAGCCAAGCAGGGGGAAAAGGCGGGGAGCTGTTTTTT. Translating it yields CASSQAGGKGGELFF.

Regarding this clonotype: The conserved phenylalanine or tryptophan normally closing the CDR3 is absent here, so this likely arose from a read error. Because the CDR3's place on the DNA is in doubt, the DNA is left out and the CDR3 is given as listed by TCRdb. V and J are TRBV2 and TRBJ1-4; the table assigns TRBD1, which was not confirmed against the DNA. The germline V gene encodes CDR1 SNHLY and CDR2 FYNNEI. The CDR3 adds up to 17 amino acids, both ends counted. The CDR3 loop reads CASSDRGGSNSPLRRAA.

The gene calls are TRBV24-1 and TRBJ2-7; TRBD2 matches 7 bases. J gave up 2 bases and V 6 bases, and 9 bases lay outside the gene matches. The CDR3 loop spans 15 amino acids. In germline, CDR1 is KGHDR, CDR2 SFDVKD. CDR3 amino acids: CATSPSGLDPYEQYF. CDR3 DNA: TGTGCCACCAGTCCAAGCGGACTAGACCCCTACGAGCAGTACTTC.

Of note for this clonotype: Being one base from a much bigger clone, this may be a read error. The CDR3 bases are TGTGCCAGCAGTAAAACCGGGACAGGGGTTCATCTTGGCTACGCCTTC. Amino acids: CASSKTGTGVHLGYAF. The chain is built from TRBV7-2 and TRBJ1-2, with 10 bases aligning to TRBD1. Germline-derived CDR1 and CDR2 are SGHTA and FQGNSA. The CDR3 length is 16 residues.

The J gene is TRBJ2-7, the V gene TRBV3-1, with a weak D call TRBD2 (5 bases). The CDR3 is made up of 12 amino acids. Germline V gene data show CDR1 as LGHDT and CDR2 as YNNKEL (reference sequence). V shed 3 bases and J shed 6 bases, with 9 bases lying between them. Here the CDR3 DNA reads TGTGCCAGCAGCCAGGACTCTTTCGAGCAGTACTTC. It encodes CASSQDSFEQYF.

This clonotype was found many times. This sequence joins TRBV6-1 and TRBJ1-4; D gene unclear. Germline assignment: CDR1 MNHNS and CDR2 SASEGT. This CDR3 spans 15 amino acids. Trimming removed 1 base at V and 5 bases at J, with 11 bases between. The CDR3 spells CASSEGEDGNEKLFF. The CDR3 coding sequence is TGTGCCAGCAGTGAAGGGGAGGACGGAAATGAAAAACTGTTTTTT.

This clonotype occurred a few times. V usage is TRBV27 and J usage is TRBJ2-7; D gene uncertain. The V and J ends lost 5 bases and 3 bases respectively, with 17 bases between them. The length of the CDR3 is 15 residues. The V gene's germline CDR1 is MNHEY and CDR2 SMNVEV (reference sequence). The DNA for the CDR3 is TGTGCCAGCAGTCCCTCCCGTGGCGATCGCTACGAGCAGTACTTC. Translated, it gives CASSPSRGDRYEQYF.

This clonotype was detected many times. The chain combines TRBV7-9 with TRBJ2-6; D may correspond to TRBD1 or TRBD2 (5 bases each). Deletions cut 5 bases from V and 12 bases from J, with 14 bases between. Germline-derived CDR1 and CDR2 are SEHNR and FQNEAQ (reference sequence). This CDR3 region has 13 residues. The CDR3 DNA sequence: TGTGCCAGCAGCCCAGGGACGGCCGCCGTCCTGACTTTC. Protein: CASSPGTAAVLTF.

Ten or more counts support this clonotype. This chain links TRBV9 with TRBJ1-1; 9 bases match TRBD1. CDR3 length: 15 residues. Germline-derived CDR1 and CDR2 are SGDLS and YYNGEE. The ends lost 3 bases at V and 2 bases at J; junction bases unmatched: 5. Here the CDR3 reads CASSEWTGVNTEAFF. The CDR3 DNA reads as TGTGCCAGCAGCGAGTGGACAGGGGTAAACACTGAAGCTTTCTTT.

At least ten counts were recorded for this clonotype. The genes are TRBV13 and TRBJ2-7, with 11 bases fitting TRBD1. J gave up 3 bases and V 5 bases, and 6 bases lay outside the gene matches. Germline V CDR1 and CDR2: PRHDT, FYEKMQ (reference sequence). The CDR3 contains 15 residues. CDR3 nucleotides: TGTGCCAGCAGCGCTCGAGGGACAGGGGGCTACGAGCAGTACTTC. Its translation is CASSARGTGGYEQYF. The full variable domain, completed using reference TRBV13 and TRBJ2-7, is AAGVIQSPRHLIKEKRETATLKCYPIPRHDTVYWYQQGPGQDPQFLISFYEKMQSDKGSIPDRFSAQQFSDYHSELNMSSLELGDSALYFCASSARGTGGYEQYFGPGTRLTVT.

The rearrangement links TRBV20-1 to TRBJ1-4; a weak D match, TRBD1 (6 bases). There are 13 residues in the CDR3. Germline lookup yields CDR1 DFQATT and CDR2 SNEGSKA (reference sequence). The CDR3 spells CGGEYGGGEKLFF. CDR3 in DNA: TGCGGGGGGGAGTACGGCGGGGGCGAAAAACTGTTTTTT.

For this clonotype: Compared with germline, one end of the junction differs, possibly owing to a read error. This chain links TRBV10-3 with TRBJ2-3; D possibly corresponds to TRBD2 (6 bases). This CDR3 has 14 residues. Germline CDR1 and CDR2: ENHRY and SYGVKD. The CDR3: CAIRTGTSTNTQYF. CDR3 nucleotides: TGTGCCATCAGGACTGGTACTAGCACAAATACGCAGTATTTT.

This clonotype appeared many times. The V and J genes are TRBV4-3 and TRBJ2-2; 8 bases match TRBD2. V gave up 1 base and J gave up 3 bases; unmatched junction bases: 10. Germline V CDR1 and CDR2: LGHNA, YSLEER. The CDR3 covers 18 residues. The CDR3 DNA is TGCGCCAGCAGCCAAGCCCCCGCTAGCGGGTGGGACACCGGGGAGCTGTTTTTT. It specifies CASSQAPASGWDTGELFF.

The chain uses TRBV30 and TRBJ1-5, with TRBD1 as a possible D gene (5 bases). Per the germline V gene, CDR1 is GTSNPN and CDR2 is SVGIG (reference sequence). The CDR3 loop spans 18 amino acids. The ends were cut back, 0 bases at V and 4 bases at J, with 22 bases in the middle. This CDR3 is CAWSVPPAGTVINQPQHF. As DNA, the CDR3 is TGTGCCTGGAGTGTCCCCCCGGCCGGGACCGTTATAAATCAGCCCCAGCATTTT.

This clonotype was seen a handful of times. The chain uses TRBV2 and TRBJ1-4; D is undetermined. The germline V and J ends were trimmed by 3 bases and 3 bases, with 5 bases remaining between them. The CDR3 runs 13 residues. Per the germline V gene, CDR1 is SNHLY and CDR2 is FYNNEI. The CDR3, as DNA: TGTGCCAGCAGTGATTCGGCTAATGAAAAACTGTTTTTT. It specifies CASSDSANEKLFF.

Ten or more counts support this clonotype. The chain is built from TRBV4-1 and TRBJ2-7; 7 bases agree with TRBD1. Germline trimming cut 2 bases from V and 3 bases from J; bases unmatched to any gene: 4. The CDR3 is 14 residues long. Per the germline V gene, CDR1 is MGHRA and CDR2 is YSYEKL. This CDR3 is CASSQIGTDYEQYF. The CDR3 nucleotides are TGCGCCAGCAGCCAAATCGGGACAGACTACGAGCAGTACTTC.

V and J are TRBV10-3 and TRBJ2-7, with 10 bases aligning to TRBD2. Germline CDR1 reads ENHRY; CDR2 reads SYGVKD. This CDR3 has 15 residues. V dropped 8 bases and J dropped 4; count of bases not matched to a gene: 11. The CDR3 DNA sequence: TGTGCCATCTCAGGGGCCGGGACTAGCGCGTACGAGCAGTACTTC. Translating gives CAISGAGTSAYEQYF.